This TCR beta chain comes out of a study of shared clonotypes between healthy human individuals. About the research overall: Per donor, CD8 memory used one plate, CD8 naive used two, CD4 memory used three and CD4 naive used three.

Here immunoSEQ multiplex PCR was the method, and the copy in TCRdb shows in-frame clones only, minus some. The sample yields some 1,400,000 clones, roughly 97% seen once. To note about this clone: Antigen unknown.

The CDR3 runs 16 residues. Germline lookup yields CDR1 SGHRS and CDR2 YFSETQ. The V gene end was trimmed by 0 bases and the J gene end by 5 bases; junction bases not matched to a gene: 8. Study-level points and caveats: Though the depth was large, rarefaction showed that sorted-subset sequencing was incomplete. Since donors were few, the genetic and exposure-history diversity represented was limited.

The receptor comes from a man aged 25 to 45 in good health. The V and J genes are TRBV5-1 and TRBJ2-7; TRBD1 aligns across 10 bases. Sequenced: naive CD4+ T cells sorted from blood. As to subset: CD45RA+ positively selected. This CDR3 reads CASSLARTGGRHEQYF. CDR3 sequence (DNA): TGCGCCAGCAGCTTGGCCCGGACAGGGGGACGACACGAGCAGTACTTC.